This entry lists 2 T cell receptor beta chains sequenced from one sample in a study of cytomegalovirus exposure and HLA in healthy donors. The PCR used 60 Vbeta and 13 Jbeta primers. The data were produced by immunoSEQ multiplex PCR, yet TCRdb's version contains in-frame clones alone and is incomplete. This table lists 80,000 to 95,000 clones. The sequencing sample was made of PBMCs. The receptors were sampled from a man over 45 in good health and CMV-seropositive.

The V gene is TRBV19, the J gene TRBJ2-3; 10 bases are shared with TRBD2. J gave up 3 bases and V 4 bases, and 7 bases lay outside the gene matches. The CDR3 is 16 amino acids. Germline V gene data show CDR1 as LNHDA and CDR2 as SQIVND (reference sequence). CDR3 loop: CASSTVAGGPTDTQYF. CDR3 coding DNA: TGTGCCAGTAGTACAGTAGCGGGAGGCCCAACAGATACGCAGTATTTT.

The chain combines TRBV7-6 with TRBJ2-2; D gene ambiguous. Germline lookup yields CDR1 SGHVS and CDR2 FNYEAQ. V was shortened by 1 base and J by 9 bases, with 3 bases between the two germline ends. The length of the CDR3 is 11 residues. CDR3 protein: CASSLGRELFF. CDR3 coding DNA: TGTGCCAGCAGCTTAGGGCGGGAGCTGTTTTTT. The full variable domain, rest sourced from reference TRBV7-6 and TRBJ2-2, is GAGVSQSPRYKVTKRGQDVALRCDPISGHVSLYWYRQALGQGPEFLTYFNYEAQQDKSGLPNDRFSAERPEGSISTLTIQRTEQRDSAMYRCASSLGRELFFGEGSRLTVL.